Listed below are T cell receptor beta chains from one sample, sequenced in a study of cytomegalovirus exposure and HLA in healthy donors. The table came from immunoSEQ multiplex PCR; TCRdb's copy has only in-frame clones and leaves some out. The profile covers 300,000 or so clones, with roughly 87% appearing a single time and about 0.96% taken by the ten largest. Sequencing used PBMCs. The receptors come from a young man in good health and CMV-seronegative. Each CDR3 is given with its conserved first and last residue. Each record gives: J gene, D gene, clone size, V gene, CDR3 protein, CDR3 DNA. The D gene is left open where the match is weak. Rows may omit the clone size; those that give it use once, few, many or a size class.

j_gene: TRBJ2-7
d_gene: -
abundance: -
v_gene: TRBV5-6
CDR3aa: CASSFVPQTDEQYF
CDR3nt: TGTGCCAGCAGCTTTGTTCCCCAAACGGACGAGCAGTACTTC

j_gene: TRBJ1-2
d_gene: TRBD1
abundance: -
v_gene: TRBV6-6
CDR3aa: CASSYSSGGNYGYTF
CDR3nt: TGTGCCAGCAGTTACTCTTCAGGGGGGAACTATGGCTACACCTTC

j_gene: TRBJ1-1
d_gene: TRBD1
abundance: many
v_gene: TRBV6-4
CDR3aa: CASRGLDRATEAFF
CDR3nt: TGTGCCAGCAGAGGGCTCGACAGGGCTACTGAAGCTTTCTTT

j_gene: TRBJ1-1
d_gene: TRBD1
abundance: -
v_gene: TRBV18
CDR3aa: CASSPGQGGNTEAFF
CDR3nt: TGTGCCAGCTCACCGGGACAGGGGGGAAACACTGAAGCTTTCTTT

j_gene: TRBJ2-2
d_gene: TRBD1
abundance: -
v_gene: TRBV4-1
CDR3aa: CASSHERTGGAGELFF
CDR3nt: TGCGCCAGCAGCCATGAAAGGACAGGGGGGGCCGGGGAGCTGTTTTTT

j_gene: TRBJ2-7
d_gene: -
abundance: -
v_gene: TRBV19
CDR3aa: CASSIENQASYEQYF
CDR3nt: TGTGCCAGTAGTATAGAAAATCAGGCTTCCTACGAGCAGTACTTC

j_gene: TRBJ1-5
d_gene: -
abundance: -
v_gene: TRBV7-9
CDR3aa: CASRGDQPQHF
CDR3nt: TGTGCCAGCAGAGGGGATCAGCCCCAGCATTTT

j_gene: TRBJ1-2
d_gene: -
abundance: -
v_gene: TRBV2
CDR3aa: CASSEVRWGYTF
CDR3nt: TGTGCCAGCAGTGAAGTCAGGTGGGGCTACACCTTC

j_gene: TRBJ2-7
d_gene: TRBD1
abundance: -
v_gene: TRBV7-8
CDR3aa: CASSASGTGIDYEQYF
CDR3nt: TGTGCCAGCAGCGCGTCCGGGACAGGGATAGACTACGAGCAGTACTTC

j_gene: TRBJ1-1
d_gene: -
abundance: -
v_gene: TRBV4-2
CDR3aa: CASSQLRENTEAFF
CDR3nt: TGTGCCAGCAGCCAACTCAGGGAGAACACTGAAGCTTTCTTT

j_gene: TRBJ2-5
d_gene: -
abundance: once
v_gene: TRBV18
CDR3aa: CASSPGTSQETQYF
CDR3nt: TGTGCCAGCTCACCCGGGACATCCCAAGAGACCCAGTACTTC

j_gene: TRBJ2-7
d_gene: TRBD1
abundance: -
v_gene: TRBV30
CDR3aa: CAWSGIGTGEVEQYF
CDR3nt: TGTGCCTGGAGTGGAATAGGGACAGGGGAAGTCGAGCAGTACTTC

j_gene: TRBJ1-2
d_gene: -
abundance: -
v_gene: TRBV6-1
CDR3aa: CASSTNLGQNYGYTF
CDR3nt: TGTGCCAGCAGCACCAACCTGGGACAAAACTATGGCTACACCTTC

j_gene: TRBJ1-1
d_gene: -
abundance: -
v_gene: TRBV6-5
CDR3aa: CASSYAGANTEAFF
CDR3nt: TGTGCCAGCAGTTACGCAGGGGCGAACACTGAAGCTTTCTTT

j_gene: TRBJ2-7
d_gene: -
abundance: -
v_gene: TRBV4-3
CDR3aa: CASSQRDKRYEQYF
CDR3nt: TGCGCCAGCAGCCAAAGGGACAAGCGCTACGAGCAGTACTTC

j_gene: TRBJ2-2
d_gene: -
abundance: -
v_gene: TRBV7-9
CDR3aa: CASSLVTFANTGELFF
CDR3nt: TGTGCCAGCAGCTTAGTTACATTCGCGAACACCGGGGAGCTGTTTTTT

j_gene: TRBJ1-2
d_gene: TRBD1
abundance: -
v_gene: TRBV18
CDR3aa: CASSPSSDRAGYTF
CDR3nt: TGTGCCAGCTCACCAAGTTCGGACAGGGCTGGCTACACCTTC

j_gene: TRBJ2-1
d_gene: TRBD2
abundance: -
v_gene: TRBV5-4
CDR3aa: CASSFSGGRTYNEQFF
CDR3nt: TGTGCCAGCAGCTTTTCGGGGGGGAGGACCTACAATGAGCAGTTCTTC

j_gene: TRBJ2-2
d_gene: TRBD1
abundance: once
v_gene: TRBV6-5
CDR3aa: CASSSDRGPAGELFF
CDR3nt: TGTGCCAGCAGCTCGGACAGGGGGCCGGCCGGGGAGCTGTTTTTT

j_gene: TRBJ2-7
d_gene: -
abundance: -
v_gene: TRBV10-3
CDR3aa: CAISEGGSGTYEQYF
CDR3nt: TGTGCCATCAGTGAAGGTGGGTCAGGGACCTACGAGCAGTACTTC

j_gene: TRBJ2-1
d_gene: -
abundance: -
v_gene: TRBV5-1
CDR3aa: CASQLAVFSYNEQFF
CDR3nt: TGCGCCAGCCAGCTTGCGGTATTCTCCTACAATGAGCAGTTCTTC

j_gene: TRBJ2-7
d_gene: -
abundance: -
v_gene: TRBV5-6
CDR3aa: CASSQGLSYEQYF
CDR3nt: TGTGCCAGCTCGCAGGGGTTATCCTACGAGCAGTACTTC

j_gene: TRBJ2-1
d_gene: TRBD1
abundance: -
v_gene: TRBV5-6
CDR3aa: CASSFGTVIYNEQFF
CDR3nt: TGTGCCAGCAGCTTCGGGACAGTTATCTACAATGAGCAGTTCTTC

j_gene: TRBJ2-7
d_gene: -
abundance: -
v_gene: TRBV10-2
CDR3aa: CASSDSRYEQYF
CDR3nt: TGCGCCAGCAGTGATTCGAGGTACGAGCAGTACTTC

j_gene: TRBJ2-7
d_gene: TRBD1
abundance: -
v_gene: TRBV5-6
CDR3aa: CASSLNRGSSYEQYF
CDR3nt: TGTGCCAGCAGCTTAAACAGGGGGAGCTCCTACGAGCAGTACTTC

j_gene: TRBJ1-2
d_gene: -
abundance: few
v_gene: TRBV19
CDR3aa: CASSMRDIALYGYTF
CDR3nt: TGTGCCAGTAGTATGAGGGACATAGCACTTTATGGCTACACCTTC

j_gene: TRBJ2-1
d_gene: TRBD2
abundance: -
v_gene: TRBV29-1
CDR3aa: CSVETSGGRGGEQFF
CDR3nt: TGCAGCGTTGAGACTAGCGGGGGACGGGGGGGAGAGCAGTTCTTC

j_gene: TRBJ1-6
d_gene: TRBD1
abundance: -
v_gene: TRBV27
CDR3aa: CASSFRIQFGDRGRRYNSPLHF
CDR3nt: TGTGCCAGCAGCTTTAGGATACAATTCGGGGACAGGGGGCGAAGATATAATTCACCCCTCCACTTT

j_gene: TRBJ1-1
d_gene: -
abundance: -
v_gene: TRBV5-1
CDR3aa: CASSLDYRAAEAFF
CDR3nt: TGCGCCAGCAGCCTGGACTACAGGGCGGCTGAAGCTTTCTTT

j_gene: TRBJ2-7
d_gene: TRBD2
abundance: -
v_gene: TRBV7-8
CDR3aa: CASNKGAGVPPYEQYF
CDR3nt: TGTGCCAGCAACAAAGGAGCGGGGGTTCCGCCCTACGAGCAGTACTTC

j_gene: TRBJ1-2
d_gene: TRBD1
abundance: -
v_gene: TRBV2
CDR3aa: CASSAGTGDGYTF
CDR3nt: TGTGCCAGCAGTGCCGGGACAGGGGACGGCTACACCTTC

j_gene: TRBJ2-7
d_gene: TRBD1
abundance: -
v_gene: TRBV7-2
CDR3aa: CASSWGDRLYEQYF
CDR3nt: TGTGCCAGCAGCTGGGGGGACAGGCTGTACGAGCAGTACTTC

j_gene: TRBJ1-4
d_gene: -
abundance: -
v_gene: TRBV4-2
CDR3aa: CASSQAQGRWGEKLFF
CDR3nt: TGTGCCAGCAGCCAAGCACAAGGACGGTGGGGCGAAAAACTGTTTTTT

j_gene: TRBJ1-2
d_gene: -
abundance: -
v_gene: TRBV4-3
CDR3aa: CASSQTQNYGYTF
CDR3nt: TGCGCCAGCAGCCAAACCCAGAACTATGGCTACACCTTC

j_gene: TRBJ1-5
d_gene: -
abundance: -
v_gene: TRBV7-2
CDR3aa: CASSLGPGYQPQHF
CDR3nt: TGTGCCAGCAGCTTAGGACCGGGTTATCAGCCCCAGCATTTT

j_gene: TRBJ1-6
d_gene: -
abundance: few
v_gene: TRBV27
CDR3aa: CASRQRHNSPLHF
CDR3nt: TGTGCCAGCAGGCAGAGACACAATTCACCCCTCCACTTT

j_gene: TRBJ2-3
d_gene: -
abundance: -
v_gene: TRBV29-1
CDR3aa: CSICPADTQYF
CDR3nt: TGCAGCATTTGTCCCGCGGATACGCAGTATTTT